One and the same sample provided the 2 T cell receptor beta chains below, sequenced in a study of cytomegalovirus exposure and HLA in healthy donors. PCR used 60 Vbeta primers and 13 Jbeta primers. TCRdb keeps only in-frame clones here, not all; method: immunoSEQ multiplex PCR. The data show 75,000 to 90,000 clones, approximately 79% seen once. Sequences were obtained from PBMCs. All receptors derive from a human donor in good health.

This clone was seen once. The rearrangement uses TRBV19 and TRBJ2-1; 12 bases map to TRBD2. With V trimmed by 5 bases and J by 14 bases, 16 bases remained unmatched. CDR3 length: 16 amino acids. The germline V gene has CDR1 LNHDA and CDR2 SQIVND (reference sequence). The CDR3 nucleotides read TGTGCCAGTAGTCTAACTAGCGGGGGGAATACAATGGGGGAGTTCTTC. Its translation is CASSLTSGGNTMGEFF.

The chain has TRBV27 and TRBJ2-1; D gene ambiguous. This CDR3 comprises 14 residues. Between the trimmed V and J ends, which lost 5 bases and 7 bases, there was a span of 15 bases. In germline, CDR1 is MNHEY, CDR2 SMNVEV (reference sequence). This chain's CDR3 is CASSPLRLRNEQFF. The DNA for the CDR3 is TGTGCCAGCAGTCCCCTTAGGTTGAGGAATGAGCAGTTCTTC.